This T cell receptor (beta chain) was sequenced for a study of blood T cell repertoires in COVID-19. Study information: In each case, the material was cDNA or gDNA derived from T cells, B-cell-depleted T cells, or PBMCs.

The CDR3 runs 17 residues. Germline CDR1 MNHEY, CDR2 SMNVEV (reference sequence). Germline trimming cut 0 bases from V and 6 bases from J; bases unmatched to any gene: 12. In the authors' methods: Researchers report that nucleated cell counts were estimated from reference gene primer amplification. The table came from immunoSEQ multiplex PCR; TCRdb's copy has only in-frame clones and leaves some out. V and J calls and clone size are copied from that table; D and trimming were computed from the DNA. The sample holds roughly 290,000 clones, approximately 83% seen once. J is TRBJ2-5 and V is TRBV27; 8 bases line up with TRBD2. The clonotype comes from a man aged 25 to 45 who had recovered from COVID-19. Sequencing was carried out using PBMCs or T cells enriched from blood (not recorded which). The CDR3 loop reads CASSLSVSGGGQKTQYF. CDR3 coding DNA: TGTGCCAGCAGTTTATCGGTCAGCGGGGGAGGCCAGAAGACCCAGTACTTC.